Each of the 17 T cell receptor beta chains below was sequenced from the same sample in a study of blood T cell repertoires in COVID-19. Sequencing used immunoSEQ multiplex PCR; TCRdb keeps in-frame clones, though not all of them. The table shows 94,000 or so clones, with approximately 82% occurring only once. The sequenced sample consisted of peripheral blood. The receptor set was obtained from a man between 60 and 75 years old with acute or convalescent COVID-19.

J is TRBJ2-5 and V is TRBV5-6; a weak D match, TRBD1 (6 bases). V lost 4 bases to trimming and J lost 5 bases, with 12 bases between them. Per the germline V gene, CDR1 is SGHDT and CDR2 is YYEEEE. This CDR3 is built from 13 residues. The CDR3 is CASSRDQGETQYF. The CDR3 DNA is TGTGCCAGCAGCCGCGACCAGGGGGAGACCCAGTACTTC.

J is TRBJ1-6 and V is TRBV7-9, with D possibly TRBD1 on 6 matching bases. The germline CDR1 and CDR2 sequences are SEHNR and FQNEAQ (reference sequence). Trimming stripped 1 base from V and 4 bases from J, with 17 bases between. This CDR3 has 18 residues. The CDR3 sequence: CASSLVGRGPYYNSPLHF. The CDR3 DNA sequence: TGTGCCAGCAGCTTAGTTGGCAGGGGCCCTTATTATAATTCACCCCTCCACTTT.

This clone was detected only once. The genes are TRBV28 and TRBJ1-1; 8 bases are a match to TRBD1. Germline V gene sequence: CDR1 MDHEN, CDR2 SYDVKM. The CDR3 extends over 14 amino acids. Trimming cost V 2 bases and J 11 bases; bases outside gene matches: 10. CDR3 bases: TGTGCCAGCAGTTTAGGTTCGGGCAGGGGGCATGCTTTCTTT. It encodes CASSLGSGRGHAFF.

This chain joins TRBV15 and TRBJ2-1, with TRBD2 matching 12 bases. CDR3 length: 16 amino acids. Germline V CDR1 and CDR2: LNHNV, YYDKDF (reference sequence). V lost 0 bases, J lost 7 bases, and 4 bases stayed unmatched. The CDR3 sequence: CATSRETSGGRNEQFF. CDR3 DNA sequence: TGTGCCACCAGCAGAGAGACTAGCGGGGGTCGGAATGAGCAGTTCTTC. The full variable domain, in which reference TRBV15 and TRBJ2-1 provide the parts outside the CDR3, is DAMVIQNPRYQVTQFGKPVTLSCSQTLNHNVMYWYQQKSSQAPKLLFHYYDKDFNNEADTPDNFQSRRPNTSFCFLDIRSPGLGDTAMYLCATSRETSGGRNEQFFGPGTRLTVL.

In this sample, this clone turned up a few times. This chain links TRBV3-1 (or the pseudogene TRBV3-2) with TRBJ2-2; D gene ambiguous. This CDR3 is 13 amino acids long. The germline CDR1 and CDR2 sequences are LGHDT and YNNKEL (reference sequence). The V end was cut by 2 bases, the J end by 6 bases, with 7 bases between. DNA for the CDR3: TGTGCCAGCAGCCAAATGGGCGCCGGGGAGCTGTTTTTT. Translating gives CASSQMGAGELFF.

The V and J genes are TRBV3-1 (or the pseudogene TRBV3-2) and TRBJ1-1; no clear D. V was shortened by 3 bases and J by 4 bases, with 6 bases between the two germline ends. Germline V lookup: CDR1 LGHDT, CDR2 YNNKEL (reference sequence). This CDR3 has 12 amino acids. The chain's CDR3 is CASSQSSTEAFF. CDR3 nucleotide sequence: TGTGCCAGCAGCCAGAGTTCCACTGAAGCTTTCTTT.

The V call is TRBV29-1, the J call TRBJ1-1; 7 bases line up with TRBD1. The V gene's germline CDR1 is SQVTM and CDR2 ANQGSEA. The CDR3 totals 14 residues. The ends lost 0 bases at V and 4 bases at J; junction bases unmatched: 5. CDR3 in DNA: TGCAGCGTTGAAGACGTGGCAGGGGGCACTGAAGCTTTCTTT. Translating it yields CSVEDVAGGTEAFF. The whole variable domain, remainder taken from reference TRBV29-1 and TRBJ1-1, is SAVISQKPSRDICQRGTSLTIQCQVDSQVTMMFWYRQQPGQSLTLIATANQGSEATYESGFVIDKFPISRPNLTFSTLTVSNMSPEDSSIYLCSVEDVAGGTEAFFGQGTRLTVV.

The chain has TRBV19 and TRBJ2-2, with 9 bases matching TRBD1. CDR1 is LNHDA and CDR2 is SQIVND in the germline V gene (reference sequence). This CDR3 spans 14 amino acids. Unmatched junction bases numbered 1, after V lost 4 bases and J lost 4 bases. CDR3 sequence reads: CASSRDRVTGELFF. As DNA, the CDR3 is TGTGCCAGTAGTAGGGACAGGGTCACCGGGGAGCTGTTTTTT.

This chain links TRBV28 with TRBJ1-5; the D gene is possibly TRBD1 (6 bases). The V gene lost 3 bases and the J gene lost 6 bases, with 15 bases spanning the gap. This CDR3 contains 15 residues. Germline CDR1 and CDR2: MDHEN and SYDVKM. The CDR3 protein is CASSFGRGTGQPQHF. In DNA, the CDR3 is TGTGCCAGCAGTTTTGGCAGGGGCACAGGTCAGCCCCAGCATTTT.

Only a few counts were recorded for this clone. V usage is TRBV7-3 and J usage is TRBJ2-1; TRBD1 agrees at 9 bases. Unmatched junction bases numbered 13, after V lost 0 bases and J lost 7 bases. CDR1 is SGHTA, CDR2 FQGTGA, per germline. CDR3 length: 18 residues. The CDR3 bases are TGTGCCAGCAGCTTAACGCATTTCGGGACAGGGCAACAAAATGAGCAGTTCTTC. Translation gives CASSLTHFGTGQQNEQFF.

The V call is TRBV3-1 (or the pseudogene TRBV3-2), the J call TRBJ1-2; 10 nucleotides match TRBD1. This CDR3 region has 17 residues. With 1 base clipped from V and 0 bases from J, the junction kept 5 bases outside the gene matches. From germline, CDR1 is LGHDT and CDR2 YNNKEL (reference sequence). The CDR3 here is CASSQGWTGGANYGYTF. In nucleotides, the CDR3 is TGTGCCAGCAGCCAAGGGTGGACAGGGGGAGCTAACTATGGCTACACCTTC.

CDR3 DNA: TGTGCCAGCAGCTTAGCTGACAGGCTTAATGAAAAACTGTTTTTT. Its protein product is CASSLADRLNEKLFF. The chain couples TRBV7-9 to TRBJ1-4; maybe TRBD1 (6 bases). Germline V gives CDR1 SEHNR, CDR2 FQNEAQ (reference sequence). This CDR3 has 15 residues. Trimming removed 0 bases at V and 4 bases at J, with 9 bases between.

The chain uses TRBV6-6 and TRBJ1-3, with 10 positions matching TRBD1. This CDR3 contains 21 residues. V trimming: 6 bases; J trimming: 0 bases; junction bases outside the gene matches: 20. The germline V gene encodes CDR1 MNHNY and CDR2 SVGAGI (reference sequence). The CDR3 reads CASSHHIRDRGPVDSGNTIYF. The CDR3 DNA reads TGTGCCAGCAGCCACCATATCCGGGACAGGGGACCGGTAGACTCTGGAAACACCATATATTTT.

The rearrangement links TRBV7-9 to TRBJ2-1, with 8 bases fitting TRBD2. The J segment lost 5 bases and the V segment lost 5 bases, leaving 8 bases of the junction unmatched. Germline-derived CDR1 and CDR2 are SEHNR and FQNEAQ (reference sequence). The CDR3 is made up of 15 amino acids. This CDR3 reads CASSLQRGRNNEQFF. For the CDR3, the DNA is TGTGCCAGCAGCCTACAGCGGGGGAGGAACAATGAGCAGTTCTTC.

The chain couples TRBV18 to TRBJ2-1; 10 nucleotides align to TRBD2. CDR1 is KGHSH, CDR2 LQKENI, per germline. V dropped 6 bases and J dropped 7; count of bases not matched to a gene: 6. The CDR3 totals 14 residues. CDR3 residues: CASSTGLAMNEQFF. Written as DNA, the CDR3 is TGTGCCAGCTCGACGGGACTAGCGATGAATGAGCAGTTCTTC.

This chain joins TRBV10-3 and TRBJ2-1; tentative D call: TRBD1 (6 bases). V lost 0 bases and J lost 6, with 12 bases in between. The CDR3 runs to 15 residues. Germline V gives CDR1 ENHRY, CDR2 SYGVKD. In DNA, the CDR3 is TGTGCCATCAGTGAGTCAGGGACACCCCCCAATGAGCAGTTCTTC. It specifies CAISESGTPPNEQFF.

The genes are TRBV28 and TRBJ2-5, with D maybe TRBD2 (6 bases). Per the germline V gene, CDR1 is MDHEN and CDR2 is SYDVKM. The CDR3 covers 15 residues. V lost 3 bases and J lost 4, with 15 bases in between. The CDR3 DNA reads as TGTGCCAGCAGTTTGGTGGCAGCCGGGGGAGAGACCCAGTACTTC. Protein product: CASSLVAAGGETQYF.